Each of the 22 T cell receptor beta chains below was sequenced from the same sample in a study of blood T cell repertoires in COVID-19. Clones were read by immunoSEQ multiplex PCR, and TCRdb kept only the in-frame ones, dropping some. The sample includes approximately 250,000 clones, 84% seen only once; the top ten take around 1.5%. The source material was peripheral blood. The receptors derive from a middle-aged woman who had recovered from COVID-19.

The chain links TRBV13 to TRBJ2-7; 8 nucleotides match TRBD1. The CDR3 has 16 amino acids. Germline V CDR1 and CDR2: PRHDT, FYEKMQ (reference sequence). The V and J ends lost 5 bases and 1 base, in that order; junction bases with no gene match: 10. The CDR3 is CASSLDLRTGSYEQYF. The CDR3 DNA follows: TGTGCCAGCAGCCTCGACCTCAGGACAGGGTCCTACGAGCAGTACTTC.

The V gene is TRBV7-6, the J gene TRBJ1-2; a weak D match, TRBD1 (5 bases). In germline, CDR1 is SGHVS, CDR2 FNYEAQ. This CDR3 contains 16 residues. The V end was cut by 1 base, the J end by 3 bases, with 15 bases between. The CDR3 sequence: CASSLDGDGQHYGYTF. For the CDR3, the DNA is TGTGCCAGCAGCTTAGATGGAGACGGACAACACTATGGCTACACCTTC.

The genes are TRBV28 and TRBJ2-7, with 8 positions matching TRBD1. CDR1 and CDR2 from the germline V gene are MDHEN and SYDVKM. J gave up 6 bases and V 8 bases, and 9 bases lay outside the gene matches. This CDR3 comprises 13 residues. The CDR3 loop is CASCPGTGGEQYF. The CDR3 DNA is TGTGCCAGCTGTCCCGGGACAGGTGGCGAGCAGTACTTC.

The chain recombines TRBV2 with TRBJ2-7, with 9 bases lining up with TRBD2. CDR1 is SNHLY and CDR2 is FYNNEI in the germline V gene. Germline trimming cut 7 bases from V and 4 bases from J; bases unmatched to any gene: 8. The CDR3 totals 14 residues. This CDR3 is CASKEGLATYEQYF. DNA of the CDR3: TGTGCCAGCAAGGAGGGACTAGCTACTTACGAGCAGTACTTC.

The genes are TRBV12-5 and TRBJ1-1; D not resolved. The CDR3 is 12 amino acids. Germline V gene sequence: CDR1 LGHNT, CDR2 FRNRAP. V lost 2 bases and J 3 bases, leaving 4 bases between the germline ends. CDR3 protein: CASGLSYTEAFF. The CDR3 DNA sequence: TGTGCTAGTGGTTTGTCGTACACTGAAGCTTTCTTT.

This clone has more than one count but fewer than ten. V usage is TRBV6-4 and J usage is TRBJ2-3; 8 bases match TRBD2. CDR1 is MRHNA, CDR2 SNTAGT, per germline. The V gene end was trimmed by 3 bases and the J gene end by 0 bases; junction bases not matched to a gene: 2. CDR3 size: 15 residues. The CDR3 protein is CASSDSGGSTDTQYF. CDR3 DNA sequence: TGTGCCAGCAGTGATTCGGGGGGGAGCACAGATACGCAGTATTTT.

CDR3 in amino acids: CASRETGDGYTF. The CDR3 bases are TGTGCCAGCAGGGAGACAGGGGATGGCTACACCTTC. The chain joins TRBV2 to TRBJ1-2; 8 bases agree with TRBD1. The V gene's germline CDR1 is SNHLY and CDR2 FYNNEI. V was pared by 6 bases and J by 6 bases, with 3 bases of the junction left unmatched. The CDR3 loop spans 12 amino acids.

This chain connects TRBV28 to TRBJ1-1; D is perhaps TRBD1 (5 bases). V shed 1 base and J shed 1 base, with 13 bases lying between them. CDR1 is MDHEN, CDR2 SYDVKM, per germline. CDR3 length equals 16 residues. CDR3: CASSLLSARENTEAFF. CDR3 nucleotide sequence: TGTGCCAGCAGTTTATTATCGGCCAGGGAGAACACTGAAGCTTTCTTT.

V usage is TRBV2 and J usage is TRBJ2-1, with 12 bases that match TRBD1. J lost 4 bases, V lost 8 bases, and 3 bases had no gene match. The germline CDR1 and CDR2 sequences are SNHLY and FYNNEI. This CDR3 has 14 residues. CDR3 protein: CASGGQGAYNEQFF. The CDR3 DNA follows: TGTGCCAGCGGGGGACAGGGGGCATACAATGAGCAGTTCTTC.

The chain couples TRBV12-3 or TRBV12-4 to TRBJ1-1; D not certain. V lost 3 bases to trimming and J lost 5 bases, with 7 bases between them. This CDR3 is 12 amino acids long. In DNA, the CDR3 is TGTGCCAGCAGTTTTGTCTCTACTGAAGCTTTCTTT. It yields the protein CASSFVSTEAFF.

The chain is built from TRBV7-8 and TRBJ1-2, with D possibly TRBD1 on 5 matching bases. This CDR3 comprises 14 residues. The V gene's germline CDR1 is SGHVS and CDR2 FQNEAQ. V lost 3 bases and J lost 5, with 13 bases in between. The CDR3 nucleotides read TGTGCCAGCAGCTTTCAGGGTGGCGGTTATGGCTACACCTTC. Protein sequence: CASSFQGGGYGYTF.

The chain carries TRBV28 and TRBJ1-5; no firm D call. Germline values: CDR1 MDHEN, CDR2 SYDVKM. This CDR3 has 13 amino acids. Trimming shortened V by 9 bases and J by 2 bases, and 11 bases separated the two germline ends. The CDR3 loop reads CASVAAGNQPQHF. The CDR3 DNA sequence: TGTGCCAGTGTGGCGGCTGGCAATCAGCCCCAGCATTTT.

The chain joins TRBV5-1 to TRBJ2-7; D is unresolved. The CDR3 contains 14 residues. The germline gives CDR1 SGHRS, CDR2 YFSETQ. Deletions cut 0 bases from V and 2 bases from J, with 9 bases between. The DNA of the CDR3 is TGCGCCAGCAGCTTGGTGGCAGGCCCCTACGAGCAGTACTTC. Protein sequence: CASSLVAGPYEQYF.

This clone was seen only once. V usage is TRBV10-3 and J usage is TRBJ2-3; D may be TRBD1 (6 bases). The germline CDR1 and CDR2 sequences are ENHRY and SYGVKD. The V and J ends lost 3 bases and 5 bases respectively, with 12 bases between them. The CDR3 runs to 14 residues. Here the CDR3 DNA reads TGTGCCATCAGTGAACAGGGCGAGGGAGATACGCAGTATTTT. Translating gives CAISEQGEGDTQYF.

This clone occurred a few times. This chain connects TRBV9 to TRBJ2-3; tentative D call: TRBD1 (5 bases). The CDR3 covers 15 residues. Germline CDR1 is SGDLS and CDR2 is YYNGEE. The germline V and J ends were trimmed by 0 bases and 5 bases, with 13 bases remaining between them. The CDR3 bases are TGTGCCAGCAGCGTAGGACCAGGGTTAGGAGATACGCAGTATTTT. As protein: CASSVGPGLGDTQYF. The full variable domain, rest sourced from reference TRBV9 and TRBJ2-3, is DSGVTQTPKHLITATGQRVTLRCSPRSGDLSVYWYQQSLDQGLQFLIQYYNGEERAKGNILERFSAQQFPDLHSELNLSSLELGDSALYFCASSVGPGLGDTQYFGPGTRLTVL.

The CDR3 protein is CASSRPGQGYEQYF. For the CDR3, the DNA is TGTGCCAGCAGCAGGCCGGGACAGGGATACGAGCAGTACTTC. The chain couples TRBV28 to TRBJ2-7; 9 bases map to TRBD1. From germline, CDR1 is MDHEN and CDR2 SYDVKM. Germline trimming cut 6 bases from V and 4 bases from J; bases unmatched to any gene: 7. This CDR3 spans 14 amino acids. Drawing the rest from reference TRBV28 and TRBJ2-7, the complete variable domain is DVKVTQSSRYLVKRTGEKVFLECVQDMDHENMFWYRQDPGLGLRLIYFSYDVKMKEKGDIPEGYSVSREKKERFSLILESASTNQTSMYLCASSRPGQGYEQYFGPGTRLTVT.

This chain connects TRBV6-5 to TRBJ2-7; perhaps TRBD2 as D (5 bases). The CDR3 totals 14 residues. Germline V CDR1 and CDR2: MNHEY, SVGAGI. V was trimmed by 7 bases and J by 0 bases, leaving 13 bases between them. The CDR3 here is CASTVARSSYEQYF. The CDR3 nucleotides read TGTGCCAGCACCGTAGCGAGGAGCTCCTACGAGCAGTACTTC.

The rearrangement uses TRBV2 and TRBJ1-4; no reliable D call. V was cut by 4 bases and J by 8 bases, with 8 bases left in between. CDR3 size: 12 residues. Looked up from germline, CDR1 is SNHLY and CDR2 is FYNNEI. The chain's CDR3 is CASSVLLEKLFF. The CDR3 region has the DNA TGTGCCAGCAGTGTCCTTCTGGAAAAACTGTTTTTT.

A few counts support this clone. The V gene is TRBV7-2, the J gene TRBJ2-3; perhaps TRBD2 as D (5 bases). This CDR3 has 15 residues. Germline V gene lookup returns CDR1 SGHTA and CDR2 FQGNSA. Trimming removed 6 bases at V and 0 bases at J, with 13 bases between. In DNA form, the CDR3 reads TGTGCCAGCAGGACGGGGTTAACTAGCACAGATACGCAGTATTTT. Translating gives CASRTGLTSTDTQYF. Filled out from reference TRBV7-2 and TRBJ2-3, the complete variable domain reads GAGVSQSPSNKVTEKGKDVELRCDPISGHTALYWYRQSLGQGLEFLIYFQGNSAPDKSGLPSDRFSAERTGGSVSTLTIQRTQQEDSAVYLCASRTGLTSTDTQYFGPGTRLTVL.

The gene calls are TRBV5-1 and TRBJ1-4; a weak D match, TRBD1 (5 bases). CDR1 SGHRS and CDR2 YFSETQ come from the germline V gene. This CDR3 is 15 amino acids long. V was shortened by 4 bases and J by 5 bases, with 15 bases between the two germline ends. The CDR3 spells CASSQDSLGNEKLFF. Here the CDR3 DNA reads TGCGCCAGCAGCCAAGACAGCCTGGGGAATGAAAAACTGTTTTTT.

This chain connects TRBV2 to TRBJ1-3; D unclear. The CDR3 has 16 residues. V lost 6 bases to trimming and J lost 0 bases, with 15 bases between them. CDR1 is SNHLY, CDR2 FYNNEI, per germline. CDR3 coding DNA: TGTGCCAGCAGAGGCGGACTTACGAGCTCTGGAAACACCATATATTTT. It codes for CASRGGLTSSGNTIYF.

The chain joins TRBV4-2 to TRBJ1-2; D not certain. V lost 0 bases and J lost 5, with 13 bases in between. Germline CDR1 is LGHNA and CDR2 is YNFKEQ. The CDR3 has 15 residues. This CDR3 reads CASSQELSGRYGYTF. CDR3 bases: TGTGCCAGCAGCCAAGAGTTATCGGGTCGGTATGGCTACACCTTC.